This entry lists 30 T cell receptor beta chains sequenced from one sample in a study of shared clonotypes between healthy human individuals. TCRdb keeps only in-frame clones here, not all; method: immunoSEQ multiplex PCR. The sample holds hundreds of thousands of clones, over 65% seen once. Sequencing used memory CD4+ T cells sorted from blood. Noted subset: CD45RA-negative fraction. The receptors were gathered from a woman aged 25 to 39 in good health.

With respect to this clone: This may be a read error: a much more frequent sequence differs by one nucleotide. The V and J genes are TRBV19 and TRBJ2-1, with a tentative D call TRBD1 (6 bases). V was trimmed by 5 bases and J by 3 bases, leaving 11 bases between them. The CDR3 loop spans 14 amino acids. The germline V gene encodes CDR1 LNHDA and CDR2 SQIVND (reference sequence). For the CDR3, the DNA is TGTGCCAGTAGTCGGGACAAGAACTACAATGAGCAGTTCTTC. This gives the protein CASSRDKNYNEQFF.

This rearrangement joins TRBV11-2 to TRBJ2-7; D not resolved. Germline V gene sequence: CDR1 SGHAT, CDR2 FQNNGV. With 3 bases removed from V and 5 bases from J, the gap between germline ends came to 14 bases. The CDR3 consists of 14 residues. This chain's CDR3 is CASSLSLEPHEQYF. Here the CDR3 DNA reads TGTGCCAGCAGCTTGTCTCTCGAACCCCACGAGCAGTACTTC.

CDR3 nucleotide sequence: TGTGCCAGCAGATGGACAGCTAGCAATCAGCCCCAGCATTTT. Protein product: CASRWTASNQPQHF. The genes are TRBV28 and TRBJ1-5, with D possibly matching TRBD1 (6 bases). The CDR3 contains 14 residues. The germline V and J ends were trimmed by 6 bases and 0 bases, with 9 bases remaining between them. Germline V gene sequence: CDR1 MDHEN, CDR2 SYDVKM.

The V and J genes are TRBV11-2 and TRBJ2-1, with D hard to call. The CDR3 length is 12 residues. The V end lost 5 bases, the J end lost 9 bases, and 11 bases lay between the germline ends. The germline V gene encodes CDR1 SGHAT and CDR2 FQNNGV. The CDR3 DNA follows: TGTGCCAGCAGCCTGGATGTCCGTGAGCAGTTCTTC. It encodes CASSLDVREQFF.

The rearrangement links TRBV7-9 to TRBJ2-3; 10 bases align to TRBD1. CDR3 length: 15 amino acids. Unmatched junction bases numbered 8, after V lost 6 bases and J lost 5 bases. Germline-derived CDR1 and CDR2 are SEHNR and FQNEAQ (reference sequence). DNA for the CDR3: TGTGCCAGCAGTAACGACAGGGGGCGAGGAGATACGCAGTATTTT. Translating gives CASSNDRGRGDTQYF.

CDR3: CASSLRRGEETQYF. CDR3 bases: TGTGCCAGCAGCTTAAGACGTGGGGAAGAGACCCAGTACTTC. The chain is built from TRBV5-6 and TRBJ2-5, with D uncertain. Trimming removed 2 bases at V and 3 bases at J, with 11 bases between. The CDR3 spans 14 residues. Germline V lookup: CDR1 SGHDT, CDR2 YYEEEE.

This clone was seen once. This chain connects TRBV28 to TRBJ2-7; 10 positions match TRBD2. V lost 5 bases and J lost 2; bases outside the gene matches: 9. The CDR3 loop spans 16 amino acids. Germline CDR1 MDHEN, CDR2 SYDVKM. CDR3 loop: CASSAAGLAEAYEQYF. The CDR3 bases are TGTGCCAGCAGTGCCGCCGGACTAGCGGAAGCCTACGAGCAGTACTTC.

DNA of the CDR3: TGTGCCAGCAGCGTCTCCCCAGGGGGGGAAGCTTTCTTT. This translates into CASSVSPGGEAFF. The chain has TRBV9 and TRBJ1-1; 7 nucleotides line up with TRBD1. Germline values: CDR1 SGDLS, CDR2 YYNGEE. The CDR3 has 13 amino acids. V lost 2 bases to trimming and J lost 8 bases; unmatched junction nucleotides: 6.

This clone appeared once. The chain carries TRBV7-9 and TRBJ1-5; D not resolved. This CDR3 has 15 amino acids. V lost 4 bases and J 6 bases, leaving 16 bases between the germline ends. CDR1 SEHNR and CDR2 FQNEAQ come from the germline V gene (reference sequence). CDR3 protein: CASSSDLLRRQPQHF. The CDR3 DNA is TGTGCCAGCAGCTCAGACCTTTTGCGCCGTCAGCCCCAGCATTTT.

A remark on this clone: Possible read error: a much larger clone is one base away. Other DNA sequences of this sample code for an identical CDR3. The CDR3 DNA is TGTGCCAGCAGTGAGCAGACCTACGAGCAGTACTTC. As protein: CASSEQTYEQYF. The chain employs TRBV6-1 and TRBJ2-7; no definite D call. Germline CDR1 MNHNS, CDR2 SASEGT. Trimming cost V 3 bases and J 2 bases, with 5 bases left between them. This CDR3 comprises 12 residues.

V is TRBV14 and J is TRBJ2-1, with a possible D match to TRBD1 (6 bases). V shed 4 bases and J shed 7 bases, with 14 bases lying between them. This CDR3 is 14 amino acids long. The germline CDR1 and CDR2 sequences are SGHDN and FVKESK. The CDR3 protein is CASSRQAQGNEQFF. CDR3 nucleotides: TGTGCCAGCAGCCGGCAGGCACAGGGAAATGAGCAGTTCTTC.

CDR3 in amino acids: CASSQEADGPSYEQYF. The CDR3 region has the DNA TGCGCCAGCAGCCAAGAAGCGGACGGACCCTCCTACGAGCAGTACTTC. The chain employs TRBV4-1 and TRBJ2-7; perhaps TRBD2 as D (5 bases). The CDR3 covers 16 residues. Trimming took off 0 bases at V and 0 bases at J, with 12 bases between the two ends. Germline loops: CDR1 MGHRA, CDR2 YSYEKL.

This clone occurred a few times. CDR3 nucleotides: TGTGCCAGCCAAAGGGGGAAATACGAGCAGTACTTC. It yields the protein CASQRGKYEQYF. This chain joins TRBV28 and TRBJ2-7; weak D call: TRBD1 (6 bases). The germline gives CDR1 MDHEN, CDR2 SYDVKM. The CDR3 has 12 residues. Trimming left V 8 bases short and J 4 bases short, with 12 bases between.

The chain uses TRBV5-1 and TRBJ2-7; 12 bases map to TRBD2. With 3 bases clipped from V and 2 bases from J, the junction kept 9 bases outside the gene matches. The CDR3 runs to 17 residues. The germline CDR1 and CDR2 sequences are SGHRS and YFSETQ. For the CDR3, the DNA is TGCGCCAGCAGCTCCGAAGTGACTAGCGGGAGAACCTACGAGCAGTACTTC. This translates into CASSSEVTSGRTYEQYF. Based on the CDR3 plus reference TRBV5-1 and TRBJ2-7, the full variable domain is KAGVTQTPRYLIKTRGQQVTLSCSPISGHRSVSWYQQTPGQGLQFLFEYFSETQRNKGNFPGRFSGRQFSNSRSEMNVSTLELGDSALYLCASSSEVTSGRTYEQYFGPGTRLTVT.

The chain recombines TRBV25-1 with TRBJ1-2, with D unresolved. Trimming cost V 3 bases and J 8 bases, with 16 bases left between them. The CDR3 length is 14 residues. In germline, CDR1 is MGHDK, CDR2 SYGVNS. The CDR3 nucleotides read TGTGCCAGCAGTGACCTCCCGGAGGCGCAGGGCTACACCTTC. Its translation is CASSDLPEAQGYTF.

The CDR3, as DNA: TGTGCCAGCAGCTTTGGGACAGGGGCCTACAATGAGCAGTTCTTC. It encodes CASSFGTGAYNEQFF. The chain recombines TRBV5-6 with TRBJ2-1; 10 positions agree with TRBD1. J was trimmed by 2 bases and V by 2 bases; bases with no gene match: 1. The CDR3 loop spans 15 amino acids. From germline, CDR1 is SGHDT and CDR2 YYEEEE.

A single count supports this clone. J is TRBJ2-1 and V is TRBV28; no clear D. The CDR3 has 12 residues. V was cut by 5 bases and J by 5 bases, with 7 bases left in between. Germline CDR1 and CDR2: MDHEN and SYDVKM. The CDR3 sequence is CASSARNNEQFF. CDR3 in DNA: TGTGCCAGCAGTGCCCGAAACAATGAGCAGTTCTTC.

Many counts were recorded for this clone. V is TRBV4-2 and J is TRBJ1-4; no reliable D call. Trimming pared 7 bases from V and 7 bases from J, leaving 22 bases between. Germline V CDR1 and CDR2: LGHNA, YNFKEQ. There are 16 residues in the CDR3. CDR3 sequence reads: CASTANSQARIEKLFF. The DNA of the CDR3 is TGTGCCAGCACCGCAAACTCCCAGGCCCGGATTGAAAAACTGTTTTTT.

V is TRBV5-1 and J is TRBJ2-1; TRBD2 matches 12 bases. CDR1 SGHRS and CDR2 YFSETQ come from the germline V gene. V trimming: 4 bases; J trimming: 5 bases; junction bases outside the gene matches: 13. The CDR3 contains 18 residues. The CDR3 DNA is TGCGCCAGCAGCCCTCTAGCGGGAGGGCCCCGGCGGAACAATGAGCAGTTCTTC. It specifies CASSPLAGGPRRNNEQFF.

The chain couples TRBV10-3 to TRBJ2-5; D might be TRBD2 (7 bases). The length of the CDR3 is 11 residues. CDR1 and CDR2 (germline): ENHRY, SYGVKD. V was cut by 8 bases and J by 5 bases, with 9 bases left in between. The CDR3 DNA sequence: TGTGCCATCGAGGGGGGGGAGACCCAGTACTTC. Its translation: CAIEGGETQYF.

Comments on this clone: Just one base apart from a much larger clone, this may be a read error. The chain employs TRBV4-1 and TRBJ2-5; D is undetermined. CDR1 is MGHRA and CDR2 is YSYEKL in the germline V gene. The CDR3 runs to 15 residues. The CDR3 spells CANSQAARYQETQYF. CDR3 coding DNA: TGCGCCAACAGCCAAGCAGCTCGATACCAAGAGACCCAGTACTTC.

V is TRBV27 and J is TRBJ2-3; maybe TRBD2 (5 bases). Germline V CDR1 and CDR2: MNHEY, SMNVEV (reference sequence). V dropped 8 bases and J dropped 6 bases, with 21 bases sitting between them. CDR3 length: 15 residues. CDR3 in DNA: TGTGCCAGCCAGGCGGGTGGCGGCCGCCGGGATACGCAGTATTTT. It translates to CASQAGGGRRDTQYF.

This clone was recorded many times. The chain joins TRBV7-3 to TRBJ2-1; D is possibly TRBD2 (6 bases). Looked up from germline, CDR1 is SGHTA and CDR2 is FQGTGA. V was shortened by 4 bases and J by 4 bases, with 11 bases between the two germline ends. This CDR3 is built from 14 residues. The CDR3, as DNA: TGTGCCAGCAGCTCCCGGGACTCTTACAATGAGCAGTTCTTC. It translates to CASSSRDSYNEQFF.

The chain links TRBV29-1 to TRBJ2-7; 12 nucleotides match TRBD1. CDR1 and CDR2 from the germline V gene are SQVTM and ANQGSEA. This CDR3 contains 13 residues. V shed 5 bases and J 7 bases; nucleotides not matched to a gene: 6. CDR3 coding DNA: TGCAGCGTTCCGGGACAGGGGGCGTTTGAGCAGTACTTC. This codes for CSVPGQGAFEQYF.

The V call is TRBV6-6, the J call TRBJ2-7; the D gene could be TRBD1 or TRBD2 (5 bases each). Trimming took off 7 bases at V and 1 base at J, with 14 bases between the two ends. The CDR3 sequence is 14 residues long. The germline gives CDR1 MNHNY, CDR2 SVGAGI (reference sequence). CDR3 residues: CASNPGTRSYEQYF. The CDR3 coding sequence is TGTGCCAGCAACCCCGGGACGAGGTCCTACGAGCAGTACTTC.

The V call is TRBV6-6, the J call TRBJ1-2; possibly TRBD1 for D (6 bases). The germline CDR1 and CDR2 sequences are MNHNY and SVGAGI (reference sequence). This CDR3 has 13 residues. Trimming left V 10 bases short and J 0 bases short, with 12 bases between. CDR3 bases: TGTGCCACCCGGAGGGGGGCTAACTATGGCTACACCTTC. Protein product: CATRRGANYGYTF.

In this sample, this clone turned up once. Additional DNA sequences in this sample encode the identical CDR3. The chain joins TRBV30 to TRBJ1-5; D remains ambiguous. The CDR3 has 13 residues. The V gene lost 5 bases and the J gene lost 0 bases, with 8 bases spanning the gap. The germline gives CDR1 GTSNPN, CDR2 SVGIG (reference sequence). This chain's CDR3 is CAWSVDSNQPQHF. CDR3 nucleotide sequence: TGTGCCTGGTCTGTTGATAGCAATCAGCCCCAGCATTTT.

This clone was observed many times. This chain's CDR3 is CSVGLRGDPTDTQYF. CDR3 nucleotide sequence: TGCAGCGTTGGTTTAAGAGGGGACCCCACAGATACGCAGTATTTT. The V call is TRBV29-1, the J call TRBJ2-3; D may match TRBD1 or TRBD2 (5 bases each). The ends were cut back, 4 bases at V and 2 bases at J, with 16 bases in the middle. The CDR3 spans 15 residues. Germline CDR1 SQVTM, CDR2 ANQGSEA.

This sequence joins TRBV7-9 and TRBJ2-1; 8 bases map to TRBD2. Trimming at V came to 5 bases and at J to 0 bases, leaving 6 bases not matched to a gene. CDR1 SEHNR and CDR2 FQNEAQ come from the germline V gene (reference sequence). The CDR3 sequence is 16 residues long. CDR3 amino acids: CASSPGGLASYNEQFF. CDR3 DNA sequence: TGTGCCAGCAGCCCGGGAGGGCTTGCCTCCTACAATGAGCAGTTCTTC.

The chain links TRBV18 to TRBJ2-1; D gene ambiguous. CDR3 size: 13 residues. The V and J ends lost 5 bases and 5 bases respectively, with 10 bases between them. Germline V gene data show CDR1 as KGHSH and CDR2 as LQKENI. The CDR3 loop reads CASSTYTDNEQFF. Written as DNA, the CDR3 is TGTGCCAGCTCAACTTACACGGACAATGAGCAGTTCTTC.